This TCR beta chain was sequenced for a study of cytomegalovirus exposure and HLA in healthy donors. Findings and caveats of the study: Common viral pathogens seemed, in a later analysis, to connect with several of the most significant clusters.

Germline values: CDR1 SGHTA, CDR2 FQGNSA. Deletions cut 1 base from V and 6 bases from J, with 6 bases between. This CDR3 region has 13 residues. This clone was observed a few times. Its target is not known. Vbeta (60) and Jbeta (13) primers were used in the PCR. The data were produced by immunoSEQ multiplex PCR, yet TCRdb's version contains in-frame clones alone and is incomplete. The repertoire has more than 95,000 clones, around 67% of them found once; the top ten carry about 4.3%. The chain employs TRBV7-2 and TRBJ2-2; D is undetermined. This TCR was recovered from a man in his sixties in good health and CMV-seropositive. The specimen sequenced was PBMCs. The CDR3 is CASSLVMSGELFF. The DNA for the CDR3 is TGTGCCAGCAGCTTAGTTATGTCCGGGGAGCTGTTTTTT.